Ten or more counts support the clone carrying this T cell receptor (beta chain). This sample was included in a study of regulatory T cells in long-lasting Graves disease. Time point reported: newly diagnosed GD, antithyroid drugs for less than 3 months. Preparation of the TCR library used RNA extracted from PBMCs. Arm-PCR of CDR3 regions and iRepertoire HTBI primers were the basis on which TCR beta libraries were built. TCRdb called the multiplex PCR reads again in MiXCR, with one record for every CDR3 protein. The sample has 450,000 to 500,000 distinct CDR3 sequences; 15% to 20% are singletons. Per germline, CDR1 MNHEY and CDR2 SMNVEV (reference sequence). Trimming at V came to 3 bases and at J to 8 bases, leaving 8 bases not matched to a gene. CDR3 length: 15 amino acids. These same records also appear under a second study, on T cells in Graves' hyperthyroidism and ophthalmopathy. From that report: Diagnostic assessment was based on clinical symptoms, serum thyroxine and TRAb, thyroid ultrasound and orbital computed tomography. Model predictions of ophthalmopathy came a median around 6.5 months before onset.

This specimen consisted of peripheral blood mononuclear cells (PBMCs), obtained at new diagnosis, from a patient treated with antithyroid drugs. This receptor was identified in a man aged 40-49 years with Graves disease. The rearrangement joins TRBV27 to TRBJ1-1; 11 bases match TRBD1. The CDR3 nucleotides are TGTGCCAGCAGTTTTGTGGGACAGGGGGGACGGGAAGCTTTCTTT. Encoded protein: CASSFVGQGGREAFF.